These 28 T cell receptor beta chains came from one sample sequenced in a study of technical replicates of blood from four donors. Only in-frame clones appear in the TCRdb table, and some are missing; sequencing was by immunoSEQ multiplex PCR. Of tens of thousands of clones in the sample, 97% were seen once. Material: T cells isolated from PBMCs. Every receptor here comes from a human donor in good health.

This sequence joins TRBV6-5 and TRBJ1-1; TRBD1 agrees at 7 bases. Germline trimming cut 1 base from V and 8 bases from J; bases unmatched to any gene: 4. CDR3 length: 13 amino acids. Germline V gene data show CDR1 as MNHEY and CDR2 as SVGAGI. CDR3 DNA: TGTGCCAGCAGTTACTTCCGGGACAGCGAAGCTTTCTTT. Translating it yields CASSYFRDSEAFF.

This chain uses TRBV9 with TRBJ1-5, with 11 bases aligning to TRBD1. This CDR3 is 15 amino acids long. V lost 5 bases to trimming and J lost 6 bases; unmatched junction nucleotides: 7. Germline V gene data show CDR1 as SGDLS and CDR2 as YYNGEE. The CDR3 reads CASSRTGGAGQPQHF. CDR3 DNA: TGTGCCAGCAGTAGGACAGGGGGCGCCGGTCAGCCCCAGCATTTT.

The chain carries TRBV28 and TRBJ1-1; TRBD1 matches at 7 bases. The ends lost 4 bases at V and 0 bases at J; junction bases unmatched: 5. Germline V gene data show CDR1 as MDHEN and CDR2 as SYDVKM. This CDR3 comprises 15 residues. This chain's CDR3 is CASSSGTAMNTEAFF. The CDR3 DNA is TGTGCCAGCAGTTCCGGGACAGCCATGAACACTGAAGCTTTCTTT.

The chain combines TRBV30 with TRBJ1-2, with D uncertain. This CDR3 comprises 12 residues. Germline lookup yields CDR1 GTSNPN and CDR2 SVGIG (reference sequence). The V gene lost 2 bases and the J gene lost 7 bases, with 11 bases spanning the gap. The CDR3: CAWSSLGSGYTF. The CDR3 nucleotides read TGTGCCTGGAGTTCCCTAGGAAGTGGCTACACCTTC.

V is TRBV6-5 and J is TRBJ2-7, with a possible D match to TRBD2 (6 bases). V was trimmed by 7 bases and J by 1 base, leaving 8 bases between them. The CDR3 is 12 amino acids. Germline V CDR1 and CDR2: MNHEY, SVGAGI. CDR3 residues: CASISGSYEQYF. Written as DNA, the CDR3 is TGTGCCAGCATTAGCGGTTCCTACGAGCAGTACTTC.

The J gene is TRBJ2-7, the V gene TRBV5-1; 7 nucleotides line up with TRBD1. The CDR3 loop spans 15 amino acids. V was pared by 0 bases and J by 5 bases, with 8 bases of the junction left unmatched. Germline V gives CDR1 SGHRS, CDR2 YFSETQ. The CDR3 region has the DNA TGCGCCAGCAGCTTGGGGCTACAGGGGTCCCACGAGCAGTACTTC. Protein product: CASSLGLQGSHEQYF. Together with reference TRBV5-1 and TRBJ2-7, the CDR3 gives the full variable domain: KAGVTQTPRYLIKTRGQQVTLSCSPISGHRSVSWYQQTPGQGLQFLFEYFSETQRNKGNFPGRFSGRQFSNSRSEMNVSTLELGDSALYLCASSLGLQGSHEQYFGPGTRLTVT.

The V gene is TRBV5-1, the J gene TRBJ2-7; TRBD1 matches 9 bases. The CDR3 loop spans 14 amino acids. Trimming removed 4 bases from V and 5 bases from J; junction bases left unmatched: 7. Germline V gene data show CDR1 as SGHRS and CDR2 as YFSETQ. The CDR3 sequence: CASSLDTGGNEQYF. DNA of the CDR3: TGCGCCAGCAGCCTTGATACAGGGGGCAACGAGCAGTACTTC.

CDR3 sequence (DNA): TGCGCCAGCAGCCCAGGGTCGGGAGGCACTGAAGCTTTCTTT. Translation: CASSPGSGGTEAFF. The V and J genes are TRBV4-1 and TRBJ1-1; a weak D match, TRBD1 (5 bases). This CDR3 is 14 amino acids long. The germline gives CDR1 MGHRA, CDR2 YSYEKL. V dropped 4 bases and J dropped 4 bases, with 13 bases sitting between them.

Points on this clone: Its ends do not fully match the called genes, so a read error is possible. The genes are TRBV7-7 and TRBJ1-5; tentative D call: TRBD1 (6 bases). CDR3 size: 18 residues. Germline V gene lookup returns CDR1 SSHAT and CDR2 FNYEAQ (reference sequence). The CDR3: CASSPSTGPRGINQPQHF. CDR3 nucleotide sequence: TGTGCTAGCAGCCCCTCAACAGGGCCAAGGGGGATCAATCAGCCCCAGCATTTT.

The chain carries TRBV7-9 and TRBJ2-4; the match to TRBD1 covers 7 bases. CDR3 length: 15 amino acids. The junction had 9 bases not matched to a gene; V was cut back by 4 bases and J by 6 bases. Germline CDR1 SEHNR, CDR2 FQNEAQ (reference sequence). The DNA of the CDR3 is TGTGCCAGCAGCTATGACAGGGTGATTGCAAACATTCAGTACTTC. It encodes CASSYDRVIANIQYF.

The genes are TRBV29-1 and TRBJ2-2; 9 bases match TRBD2. V lost 3 bases and J lost 5; bases outside the gene matches: 13. This CDR3 spans 17 amino acids. Germline values: CDR1 SQVTM, CDR2 ANQGSEA. DNA of the CDR3: TGCAGCGTTGACGGTGGGGCGCGGGAGGGCGAAACCGGGGAGCTGTTTTTT. It codes for CSVDGGAREGETGELFF.

This chain joins TRBV10-3 and TRBJ1-5; D unresolved. The germline V gene encodes CDR1 ENHRY and CDR2 SYGVKD. V shed 0 bases and J shed 15 bases, with 9 bases lying between them. This CDR3 contains 11 residues. CDR3 region: CAISESGRVHF. In DNA, the CDR3 is TGTGCCATCAGTGAGTCCGGGCGGGTGCATTTT.

DNA for the CDR3: TGTGCATCTGCGGGAGGCCTCGTTGGGACCCAGTACTTC. Encoded protein: CASAGGLVGTQYF. V usage is TRBV9 and J usage is TRBJ2-5; 8 nucleotides align to TRBD2. Germline CDR1 reads SGDLS; CDR2 reads YYNGEE. The CDR3 spans 13 residues. Drawing the rest from reference TRBV9 and TRBJ2-5, the complete variable domain is DSGVTQTPKHLITATGQRVTLRCSPRSGDLSVYWYQQSLDQGLQFLIQYYNGEERAKGNILERFSAQQFPDLHSELNLSSLELGDSALYFCASAGGLVGTQYFGPGTRLLVL.

Only one count was recorded for this clone. The gene calls are TRBV18 and TRBJ1-5; 8 bases map to TRBD1. This CDR3 is 17 amino acids long. Germline CDR1 reads KGHSH; CDR2 reads LQKENI. The trim removed 6 bases at V and 6 bases at J, leaving 16 bases unmatched. As DNA, the CDR3 is TGTGCCAGCTCCCTCGGACAGGGTGGCGGTCTATTTCAGCCCCAGCATTTT. It codes for CASSLGQGGGLFQPQHF.

V gene TRBV5-1 combines with J gene TRBJ2-3, with D possibly matching TRBD1 (5 bases). Germline values: CDR1 SGHRS, CDR2 YFSETQ. Trimming left V 4 bases short and J 3 bases short, with 15 bases between. The CDR3 is 15 residues long. This CDR3 reads CASSIGAPATDTQYF. The CDR3 DNA reads as TGCGCCAGCAGCATTGGGGCACCAGCGACAGATACGCAGTATTTT.

The chain links TRBV7-2 to TRBJ1-1; D is unresolved. Germline V gene sequence: CDR1 SGHTA, CDR2 FQGNSA. CDR3 length equals 14 residues. The ends were cut back, 3 bases at V and 1 base at J, with 9 bases in the middle. The CDR3 is CASSFGQANTEAFF. The CDR3 nucleotides read TGTGCCAGCAGCTTCGGTCAGGCGAACACTGAAGCTTTCTTT.

The rearrangement joins TRBV2 to TRBJ1-1; 7 bases line up with TRBD1. V was pared by 3 bases and J by 9 bases, with 7 bases of the junction left unmatched. Germline V gene data show CDR1 as SNHLY and CDR2 as FYNNEI. This CDR3 is 13 amino acids long. This CDR3 is CASSDDRESKAFF. As DNA, the CDR3 is TGTGCCAGCAGTGACGACAGGGAGAGTAAAGCTTTCTTT.

This clone was detected only once. The chain links TRBV13 to TRBJ2-7, with 9 bases lining up with TRBD1. The J segment lost 0 bases and the V segment lost 5 bases, leaving 8 bases of the junction unmatched. CDR1 is PRHDT and CDR2 is FYEKMQ in the germline V gene (reference sequence). This CDR3 region has 16 residues. CDR3 sequence reads: CASSHLGDRDSYEQYF. Here the CDR3 DNA reads TGTGCCAGCAGCCATTTAGGGGACAGGGACTCCTACGAGCAGTACTTC.

This chain uses TRBV15 with TRBJ2-1; TRBD2 agrees at 9 bases. V was pared by 2 bases and J by 8 bases, with 4 bases of the junction left unmatched. The CDR3 is 14 amino acids. Germline lookup yields CDR1 LNHNV and CDR2 YYDKDF (reference sequence). The CDR3 spells CATSRLAGSYEQFF. CDR3 in DNA: TGTGCCACCAGCAGACTAGCGGGATCCTATGAGCAGTTCTTC.

J is TRBJ1-1 and V is TRBV10-1; maybe TRBD1 (5 bases). This CDR3 region has 14 residues. CDR1 and CDR2 from the germline V gene are WNHNN and SYGVQD (reference sequence). V dropped 9 bases and J dropped 1 base, with 15 bases sitting between them. The CDR3 reads CARPHGGENTEAFF. In nucleotides, the CDR3 is TGCGCCAGACCCCACGGGGGAGAGAACACTGAAGCTTTCTTT.

The J gene is TRBJ1-1, the V gene TRBV4-1, with D possibly TRBD1 on 6 matching bases. This CDR3 comprises 14 residues. Germline CDR1 and CDR2: MGHRA and YSYEKL. V lost 4 bases and J lost 4, with 13 bases in between. The CDR3 loop reads CASSLTGFSTEAFF. For the CDR3, the DNA is TGCGCCAGCAGCCTCACAGGGTTTAGCACTGAAGCTTTCTTT.

This clone was detected only once. The chain uses TRBV19 and TRBJ2-7; D gene uncertain. The V gene lost 3 bases and the J gene lost 12 bases, with 12 bases spanning the gap. This CDR3 has 11 amino acids. Per the germline V gene, CDR1 is LNHDA and CDR2 is SQIVND (reference sequence). The CDR3 DNA sequence: TGTGCCAGTAGTATCGGCGCACAGATGTACTTC. Encoded protein: CASSIGAQMYF. Filled out from reference TRBV19 and TRBJ2-7, the complete variable domain reads DGGITQSPKYLFRKEGQNVTLSCEQNLNHDAMYWYRQDPGQGLRLIYYSQIVNDFQKGDIAEGYSVSREKKESFPLTVTSAQKNPTAFYLCASSIGAQMYFGPGTRLTVT.

The V gene is TRBV4-1, the J gene TRBJ2-7; TRBD1 matches 8 bases. The CDR3 runs 14 residues. The V gene end was trimmed by 9 bases and the J gene end by 1 base; junction bases not matched to a gene: 8. CDR1 is MGHRA and CDR2 is YSYEKL in the germline V gene. CDR3 residues: CASSLGTGSYEQYF. The CDR3 DNA follows: TGCGCCAGTAGTTTAGGGACAGGTTCCTACGAGCAGTACTTC.

The genes are TRBV20-1 and TRBJ2-5, with TRBD2 identical over 7 bases. With 3 bases clipped from V and 5 bases from J, the junction kept 0 bases outside the gene matches. CDR1 and CDR2 (germline): DFQATT, SNEGSKA (reference sequence). This CDR3 region has 11 residues. CDR3 bases: TGCAGTGCTAGTAGCGGGGAGACCCAGTACTTC. Protein product: CSASSGETQYF.

The V gene is TRBV13, the J gene TRBJ2-7, with 10 bases that match TRBD2. J lost 5 bases, V lost 4 bases, and 8 bases had no gene match. CDR3 size: 15 residues. CDR1 and CDR2 from the germline V gene are PRHDT and FYEKMQ (reference sequence). DNA for the CDR3: TGTGCCAGCAGCTCCTCTAGCGGGAGTGTGGACGAGCAGTACTTC. Translated: CASSSSSGSVDEQYF. Supplemented by reference TRBV13 and TRBJ2-7, the full variable domain reads AAGVIQSPRHLIKEKRETATLKCYPIPRHDTVYWYQQGPGQDPQFLISFYEKMQSDKGSIPDRFSAQQFSDYHSELNMSSLELGDSALYFCASSSSSGSVDEQYFGPGTRLTVT.

The chain links TRBV6-5 to TRBJ1-2; weak D call: TRBD1 (6 bases). Between the trimmed V and J ends, which lost 2 bases and 5 bases, there was a span of 6 bases. Looked up from germline, CDR1 is MNHEY and CDR2 is SVGAGI. The length of the CDR3 is 12 residues. CDR3 sequence (DNA): TGTGCCAGCAGTTACACAGGGTATGGCTACACCTTC. The encoded protein is CASSYTGYGYTF.

The chain employs TRBV15 and TRBJ2-7; D call uncertain. This CDR3 is built from 14 residues. CDR1 and CDR2 from the germline V gene are LNHNV and YYDKDF (reference sequence). Trimming shortened V by 3 bases and J by 3 bases, and 12 bases separated the two germline ends. CDR3 amino acids: CATSRDTDNYEQYF. The DNA for the CDR3 is TGTGCCACCAGCAGGGATACAGATAACTACGAGCAGTACTTC.

The chain is built from TRBV4-1 and TRBJ1-2, with D tentatively TRBD1 (5 bases). The germline V and J ends were trimmed by 2 bases and 4 bases, with 8 bases remaining between them. This CDR3 is built from 13 residues. Germline V gives CDR1 MGHRA, CDR2 YSYEKL. CDR3 nucleotide sequence: TGCGCCAGCAGCCAACAGGGCGCCTATGGCTACACCTTC. Its protein product is CASSQQGAYGYTF.